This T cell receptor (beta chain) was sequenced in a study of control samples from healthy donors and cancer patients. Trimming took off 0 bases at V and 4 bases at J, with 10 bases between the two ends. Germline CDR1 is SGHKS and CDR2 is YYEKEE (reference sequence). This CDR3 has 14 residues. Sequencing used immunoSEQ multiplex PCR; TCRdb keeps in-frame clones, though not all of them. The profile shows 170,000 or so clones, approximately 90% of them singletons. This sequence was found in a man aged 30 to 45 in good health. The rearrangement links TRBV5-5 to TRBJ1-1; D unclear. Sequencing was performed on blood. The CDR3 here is CASSLEALGTEAFF. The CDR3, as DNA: TGTGCCAGCAGCTTGGAGGCCTTGGGCACTGAAGCTTTCTTT.